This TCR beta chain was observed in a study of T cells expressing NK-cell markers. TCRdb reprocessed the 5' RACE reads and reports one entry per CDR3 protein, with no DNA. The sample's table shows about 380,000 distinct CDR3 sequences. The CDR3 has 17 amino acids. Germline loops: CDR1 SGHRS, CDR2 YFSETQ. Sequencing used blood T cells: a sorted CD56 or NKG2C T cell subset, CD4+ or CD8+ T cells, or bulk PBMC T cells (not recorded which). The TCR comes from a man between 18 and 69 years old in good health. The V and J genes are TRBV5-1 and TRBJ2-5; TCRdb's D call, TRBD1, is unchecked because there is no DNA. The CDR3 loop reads CASSSEPTGTDQETQYF.